Below are 6 T cell receptor beta chains sequenced from a single sample in a study of shared clonotypes between healthy human individuals. The assay was immunoSEQ multiplex PCR, and TCRdb's table has in-frame clones only and misses some. The sample lists about 490,000 clones, about three quarters occurring once. The sample was PBMCs. These receptors were obtained from a woman aged 40 to 50 in good health. Some clones in this sample may be carry-over from other donors' samples.

This clone was observed at least ten times. The chain recombines TRBV5-1 with TRBJ1-1; D not certain. V lost 0 bases and J 5 bases, leaving 11 bases between the germline ends. The CDR3 has 14 residues. Germline CDR1 reads SGHRS; CDR2 reads YFSETQ. CDR3 sequence: CASSLAIEATEAFF. The CDR3 nucleotides are TGCGCCAGCAGCTTGGCTATCGAGGCAACTGAAGCTTTCTTT.

This clone was detected ten times or more. This chain joins TRBV7-2 and TRBJ2-3, with TRBD2 as a possible D gene (6 bases). The CDR3 sequence is 14 residues long. V lost 4 bases, J lost 6 bases, and 14 bases lay in between. Germline values: CDR1 SGHTA, CDR2 FQGNSA. CDR3 DNA sequence: TGTGCCAGCAGCTCCATAGCGGAGGGGGATACGCAGTATTTT. This sequence encodes CASSSIAEGDTQYF.

Of note for this clone: Other DNA sequences in the sample encode the same CDR3. V usage is TRBV5-1 and J usage is TRBJ1-4; maybe TRBD1 (5 bases). V dropped 1 base and J dropped 3 bases, with 7 bases sitting between them. CDR1 is SGHRS, CDR2 YFSETQ, per germline. CDR3 length: 14 residues. The CDR3: CASSLQGPNEKLFF. The CDR3 coding sequence is TGCGCCAGCAGCTTGCAGGGACCTAATGAAAAACTGTTTTTT.

This clone was recorded many times. The J gene is TRBJ1-2, the V gene TRBV7-9; no firm D call. V lost 4 bases and J lost 4, with 19 bases in between. CDR3 length: 16 residues. Germline lookup yields CDR1 SEHNR and CDR2 FQNEAQ (reference sequence). CDR3 DNA: TGTGCCAGCAGCTCCCATCAGGCGGAAAACTCCTATGGCTACACCTTC. This translates into CASSSHQAENSYGYTF.

The chain carries TRBV10-3 and TRBJ2-1, with 12 bases lining up with TRBD2. CDR1 is ENHRY, CDR2 SYGVKD, per germline. The CDR3 is made up of 14 amino acids. After removal of 8 bases from V and 4 bases from J, the junction contained 3 bases not matched to a gene. This CDR3 is CAIAGTSGYNEQFF. The CDR3 DNA reads TGTGCCATCGCTGGGACTAGCGGGTACAATGAGCAGTTCTTC.

This chain links TRBV5-5 with TRBJ1-2, with D maybe TRBD1 (6 bases). V was trimmed by 8 bases and J by 1 base, leaving 12 bases between them. CDR1 and CDR2 from the germline V gene are SGHKS and YYEKEE (reference sequence). The CDR3 extends over 13 amino acids. Here the CDR3 reads CASAIGGNYGYTF. CDR3 coding DNA: TGTGCCAGTGCGATAGGGGGTAACTATGGCTACACCTTC.